This T cell receptor beta chain emerged from a study of vaccination and CD4 T cells after COVID-19. About the research overall: Researchers treated cells with overlapping spike peptides taken from SARS-CoV-2, HCoV-NL63, HCoV-OC43 and HCoV-229E. Study conclusions and caveats: Nearly all convalescent vaccine-specific clones, 304 of 307, recognized only SARS-CoV-2 spike.

V dropped 10 bases and J dropped 8 bases, with 21 bases sitting between them. CDR3 length: 14 residues. From germline, CDR1 is MNHNS and CDR2 SASEGT. This clonotype was seen just once. Its target is unknown. Specified treatment: approximately 9-day PBMC culture with coronavirus spike peptide pools or control peptides (ViraFEST assay). The Oncomine TCR Beta short-read assay was applied to DNA of cultured CD4+ T cells. TCRdb passed the PCR reads through MiXCR, listing each CDR3 protein once. The sample has about 13,000 distinct CDR3 sequences, around 40% seen once; the top ten hold roughly 7.3%. Sample: CD4+ T cells from blood, cultured in vitro, taken after SARS-CoV-2 vaccination. The V gene is TRBV6-1, the J gene TRBJ2-1, with a weak D call TRBD2 (7 bases). The source of this sequence is a human donor who had recovered from COVID-19. As DNA, the CDR3 is TGTGCCACTAGGGGGGGGGGCCTCTGGTATGAGCAGTTCTTC. Translation gives CATRGGGLWYEQFF.